This section outlines one T cell receptor (beta chain) sequence together with its context. Deep-level settings were used for running the assay. The data were produced by immunoSEQ multiplex PCR, yet TCRdb's version contains in-frame clones alone and is incomplete. The sample records about 820,000 clones, nearly 95% being singletons. Positive CCR7 selection of CD45RO-negative cells yielded the naive CD8 cells, and terminally differentiated effector memory CD45RA+ cells were excluded. The CDR3 length is 11 residues. Germline V gene lookup returns CDR1 ENHRY and CDR2 SYGVKD. The V and J ends lost 8 bases and 3 bases respectively, with 8 bases between them. The data originate from a study of shared clonotypes between healthy human individuals. Overall study: In total, the donors were a couple of women and a few men aged 18 to 49. Three plates were used per donor for CD4 naive, three for CD4 memory, two for CD8 naive and one for CD8 memory.

This clonotype was obtained from a man aged 25 to 40 in good health. The chain combines TRBV10-3 with TRBJ2-7; D call uncertain. The sample consisted of naive CD8+ T cells sorted from blood. The CDR3 bases are TGTGCCATCGGTCGTGACTACGAGCAGTACTTC. As protein: CAIGRDYEQYF.